The clone carrying this T cell receptor (beta chain) was picked up one time. Antigen specificity is unknown. Samples of blood were obtained at baseline, on cycle 4 day 1, and on cycle 7 day 1. The source of the sample is a study of OX40 agonist ivuxolimab in advanced cancers. Notes on the study in general: Antigen specificity of clonally expanded peripheral T cells was not established. The study found that CD8+ T cells averaged more expanded clones than CD4+. Clones of CD4+ and CD8+ blood T cells grew by week 6 at doses of 0.1 to 3.0 mg/kg.

Repertoires were generated with immunoSEQ multiplex PCR, while TCRdb's copy carries only in-frame clones and drops some. This table holds just under 80,000 clones, approximately 90% found once. This clonotype was sampled from an adult with an advanced solid tumor such as melanoma, head and neck, liver or kidney cancer. Here the sequenced sample was CD4+ or CD8+ T cells sorted from blood, taken in a trial of the OX40 agonist ivuxolimab.

This CDR3 reads CAISAGTITSYEQYF. The CDR3, as DNA: TGTGCCATCAGCGCCGGGACTATCACCTCCTACGAGCAGTACTTC. This chain connects TRBV10-3 to TRBJ2-7; 7 bases map to TRBD2. V gave up 6 bases and J gave up 0 bases; unmatched junction bases: 8. This CDR3 has 15 amino acids. CDR1 ENHRY and CDR2 SYGVKD come from the germline V gene.